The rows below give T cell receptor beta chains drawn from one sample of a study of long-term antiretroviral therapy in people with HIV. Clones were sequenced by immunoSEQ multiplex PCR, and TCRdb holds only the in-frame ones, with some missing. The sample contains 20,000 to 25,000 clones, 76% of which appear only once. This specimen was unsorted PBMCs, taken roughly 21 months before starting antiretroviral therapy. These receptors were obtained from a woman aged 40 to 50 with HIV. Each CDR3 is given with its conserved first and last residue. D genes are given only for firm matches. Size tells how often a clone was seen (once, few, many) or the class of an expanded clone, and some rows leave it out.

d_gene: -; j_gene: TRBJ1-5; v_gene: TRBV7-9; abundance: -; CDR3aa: CASSSQGSPSNQPQHF; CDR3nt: TGTGCCAGCAGCTCGCAGGGGTCTCCTAGCAATCAGCCCCAGCATTTT
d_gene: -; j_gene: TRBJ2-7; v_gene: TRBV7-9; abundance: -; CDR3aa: CASSITGSEQYF; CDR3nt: TGTGCCAGCAGCATCACAGGGTCCGAGCAGTACTTC
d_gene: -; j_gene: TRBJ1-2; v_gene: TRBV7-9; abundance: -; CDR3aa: CASSETEAHTF; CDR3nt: TGTGCCAGCAGCGAAACAGAAGCTCACACCTTC
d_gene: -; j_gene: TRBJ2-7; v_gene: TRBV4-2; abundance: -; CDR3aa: CASSPHSGGQFYEQYF; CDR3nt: TGTGCCAGCAGCCCCCACAGCGGAGGACAGTTCTACGAGCAGTACTTC
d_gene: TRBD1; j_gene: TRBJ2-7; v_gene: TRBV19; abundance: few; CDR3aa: CASSIDGQAYEQYF; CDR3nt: TGTGCCAGTAGTATAGACGGACAGGCCTACGAGCAGTACTTC
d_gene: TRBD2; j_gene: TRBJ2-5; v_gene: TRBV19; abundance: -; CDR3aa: CASSPSSGGRQETQYF; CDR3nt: TGTGCCAGTAGCCCTTCTAGCGGGGGGCGGCAAGAGACCCAGTACTTC
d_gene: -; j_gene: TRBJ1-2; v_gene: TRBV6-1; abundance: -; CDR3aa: CASSENYYEGYTF; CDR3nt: TGTGCCAGCAGTGAAAACTACTATGAGGGCTACACCTTC
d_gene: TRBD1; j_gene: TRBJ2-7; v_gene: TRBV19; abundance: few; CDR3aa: CASSIGWGTAYEQYF; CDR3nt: TGTGCCAGTAGTATAGGTTGGGGGACAGCCTACGAGCAGTACTTC
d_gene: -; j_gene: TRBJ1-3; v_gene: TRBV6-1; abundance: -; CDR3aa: CASSESLRTKASTIYF; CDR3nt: TGTGCCAGCAGTGAAAGTCTACGGACCAAAGCGAGCACCATATATTTT
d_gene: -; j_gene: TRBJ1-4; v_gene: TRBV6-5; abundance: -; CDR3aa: CASLDGFNEKLFF; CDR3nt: TGTGCCAGTCTTGACGGATTTAATGAAAAACTGTTTTTT
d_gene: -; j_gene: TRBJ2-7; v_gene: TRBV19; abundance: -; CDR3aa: CASSMGQVFSYEQYF; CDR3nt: TGTGCCAGTAGTATGGGGCAGGTATTCTCCTACGAGCAGTACTTC
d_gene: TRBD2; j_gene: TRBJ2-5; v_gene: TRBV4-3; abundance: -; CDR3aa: CASSQDRGLAADQETQYF; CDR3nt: TGCGCCAGCAGCCAAGATCGGGGACTAGCAGCGGACCAAGAGACCCAGTACTTC
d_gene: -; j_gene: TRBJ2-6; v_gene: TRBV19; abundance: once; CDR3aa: CASSIRPGSGANVLTF; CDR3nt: TGTGCCAGTAGTATACGCCCCGGCTCTGGGGCCAACGTCCTGACTTTC
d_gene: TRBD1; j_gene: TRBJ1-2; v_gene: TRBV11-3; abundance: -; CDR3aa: CASSPGTGYGYTF; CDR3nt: TGTGCCAGCAGTCCCGGGACAGGCTATGGCTACACCTTC
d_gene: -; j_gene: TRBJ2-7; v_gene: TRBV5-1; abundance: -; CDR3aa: CASSAEVAYEQYF; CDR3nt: TGCGCCAGCAGCGCCGAGGTCGCGTACGAGCAGTACTTC
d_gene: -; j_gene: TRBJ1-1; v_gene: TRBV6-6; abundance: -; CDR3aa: CASSPPTGNTEAFF; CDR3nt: TGTGCCAGCAGTCCACCGACAGGGAACACTGAAGCTTTCTTT
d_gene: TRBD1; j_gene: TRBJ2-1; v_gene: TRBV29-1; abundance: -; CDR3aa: CSVGDRGSYNEQFF; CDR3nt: TGCAGCGTCGGGGACAGGGGGTCGTACAATGAGCAGTTCTTC
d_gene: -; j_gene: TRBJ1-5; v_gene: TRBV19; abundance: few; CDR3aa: CASRGRAGPGNQPQHF; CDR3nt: TGTGCCAGTAGGGGAAGGGCGGGCCCAGGCAATCAGCCCCAGCATTTT
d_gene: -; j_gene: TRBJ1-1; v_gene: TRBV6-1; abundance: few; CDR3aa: CASHSGQPGGTEAFF; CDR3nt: TGTGCCAGCCATTCGGGGCAGCCTGGAGGCACTGAAGCTTTCTTT
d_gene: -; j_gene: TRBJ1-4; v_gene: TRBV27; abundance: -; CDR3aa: CASSQGFRNEKLFF; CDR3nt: TGTGCCAGCAGCCAGGGTTTCCGTAATGAAAAACTGTTTTTT
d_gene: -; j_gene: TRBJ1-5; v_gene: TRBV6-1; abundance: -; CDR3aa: CASGSRDGQPQHF; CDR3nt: TGTGCCAGCGGTAGTAGGGACGGCCAGCCCCAGCATTTT
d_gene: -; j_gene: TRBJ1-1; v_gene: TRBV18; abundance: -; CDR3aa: CASSPPKGGPVEAFF; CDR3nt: TGTGCCAGCTCACCACCGAAGGGGGGGCCTGTTGAAGCTTTCTTT
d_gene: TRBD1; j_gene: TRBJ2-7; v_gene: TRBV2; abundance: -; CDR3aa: CASSGTGTVAYEQYF; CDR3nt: TGTGCCAGCAGTGGGACCGGGACAGTGGCCTACGAGCAGTACTTC
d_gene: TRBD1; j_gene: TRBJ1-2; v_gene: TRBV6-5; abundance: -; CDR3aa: CASSYSKTGGNGYTF; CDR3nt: TGTGCCAGCAGTTACTCGAAAACAGGGGGTAATGGCTACACCTTC
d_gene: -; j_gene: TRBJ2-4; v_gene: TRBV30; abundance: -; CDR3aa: CAWSDRDLGFKNIQYF; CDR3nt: TGTGCCTGGAGTGACCGGGACCTGGGGTTTAAAAACATTCAGTACTTC
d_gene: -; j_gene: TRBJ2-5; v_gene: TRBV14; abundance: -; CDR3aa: CASSPKGVNQETQYF; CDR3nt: TGTGCCAGCAGCCCGAAAGGGGTGAACCAAGAGACCCAGTACTTC
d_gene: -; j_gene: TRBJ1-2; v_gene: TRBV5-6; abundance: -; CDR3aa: CASSLEGGGYTF; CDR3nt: TGTGCCAGCAGCTTGGAAGGGGGGGGCTACACCTTC
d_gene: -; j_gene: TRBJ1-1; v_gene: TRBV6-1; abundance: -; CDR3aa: CASSENRVFTEAFF; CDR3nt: TGTGCCAGCAGTGAGAACAGGGTTTTCACTGAAGCTTTCTTT
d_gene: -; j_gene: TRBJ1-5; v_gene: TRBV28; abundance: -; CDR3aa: CASSLGGRNQPQHF; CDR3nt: TGTGCCAGCAGTTTGGGGGGAAGAAATCAGCCCCAGCATTTT